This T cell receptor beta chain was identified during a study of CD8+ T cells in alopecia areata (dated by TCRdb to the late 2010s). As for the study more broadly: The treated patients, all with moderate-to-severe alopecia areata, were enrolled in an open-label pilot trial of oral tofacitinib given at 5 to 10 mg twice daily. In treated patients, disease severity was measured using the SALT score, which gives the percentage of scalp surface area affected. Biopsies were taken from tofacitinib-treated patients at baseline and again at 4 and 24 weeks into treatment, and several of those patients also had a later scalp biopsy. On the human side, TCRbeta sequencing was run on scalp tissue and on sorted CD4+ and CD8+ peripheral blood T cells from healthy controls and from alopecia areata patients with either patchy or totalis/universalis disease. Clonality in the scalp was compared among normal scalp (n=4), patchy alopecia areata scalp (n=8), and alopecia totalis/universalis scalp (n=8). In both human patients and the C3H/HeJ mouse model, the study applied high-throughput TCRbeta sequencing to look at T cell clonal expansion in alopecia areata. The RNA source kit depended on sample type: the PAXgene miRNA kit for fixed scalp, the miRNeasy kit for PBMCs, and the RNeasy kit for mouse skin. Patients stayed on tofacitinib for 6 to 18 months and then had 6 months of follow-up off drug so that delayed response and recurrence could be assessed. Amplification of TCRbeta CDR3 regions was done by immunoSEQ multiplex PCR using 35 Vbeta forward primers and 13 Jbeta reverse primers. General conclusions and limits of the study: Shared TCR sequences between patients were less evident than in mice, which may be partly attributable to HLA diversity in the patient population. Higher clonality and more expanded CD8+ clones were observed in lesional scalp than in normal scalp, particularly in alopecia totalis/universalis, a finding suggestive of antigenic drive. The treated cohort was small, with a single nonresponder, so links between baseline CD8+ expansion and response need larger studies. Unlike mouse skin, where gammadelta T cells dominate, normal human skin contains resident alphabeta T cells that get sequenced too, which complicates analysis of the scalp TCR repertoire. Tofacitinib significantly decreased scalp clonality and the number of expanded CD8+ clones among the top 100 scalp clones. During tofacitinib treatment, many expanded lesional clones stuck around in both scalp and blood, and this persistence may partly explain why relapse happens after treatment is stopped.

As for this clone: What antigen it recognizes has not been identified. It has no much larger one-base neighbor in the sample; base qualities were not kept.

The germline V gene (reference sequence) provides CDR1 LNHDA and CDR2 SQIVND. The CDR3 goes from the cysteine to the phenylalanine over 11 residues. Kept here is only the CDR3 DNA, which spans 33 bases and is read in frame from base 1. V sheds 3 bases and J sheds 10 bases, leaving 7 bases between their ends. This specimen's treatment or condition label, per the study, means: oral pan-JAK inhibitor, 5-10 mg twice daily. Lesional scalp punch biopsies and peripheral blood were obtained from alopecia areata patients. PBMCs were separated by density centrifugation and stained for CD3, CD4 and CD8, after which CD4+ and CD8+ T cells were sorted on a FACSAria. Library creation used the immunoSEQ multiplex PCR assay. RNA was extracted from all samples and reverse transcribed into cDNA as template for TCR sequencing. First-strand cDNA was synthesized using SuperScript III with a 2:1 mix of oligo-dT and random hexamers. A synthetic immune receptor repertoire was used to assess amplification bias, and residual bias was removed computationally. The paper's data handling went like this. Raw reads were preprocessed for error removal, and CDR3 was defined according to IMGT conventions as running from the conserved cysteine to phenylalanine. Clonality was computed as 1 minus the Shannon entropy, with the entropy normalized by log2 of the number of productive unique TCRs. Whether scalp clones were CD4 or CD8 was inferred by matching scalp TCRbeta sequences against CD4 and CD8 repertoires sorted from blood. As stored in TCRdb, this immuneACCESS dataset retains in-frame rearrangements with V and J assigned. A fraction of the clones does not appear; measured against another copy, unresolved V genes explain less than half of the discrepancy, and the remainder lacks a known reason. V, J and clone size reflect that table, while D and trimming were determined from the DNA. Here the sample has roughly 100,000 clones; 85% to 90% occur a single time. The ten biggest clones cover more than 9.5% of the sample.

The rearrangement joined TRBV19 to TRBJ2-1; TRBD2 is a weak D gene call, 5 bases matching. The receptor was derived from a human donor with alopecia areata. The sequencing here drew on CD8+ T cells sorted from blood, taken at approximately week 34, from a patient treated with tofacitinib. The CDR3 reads CASSIGVEQFF. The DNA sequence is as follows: TGTGCCAGTAGTATCGGGGTGGAGCAGTTCTTC.